The clone carrying this TCR beta chain was picked up a small number of times. Looked up from germline, CDR1 is MRHNA and CDR2 is SNTAGT. The CDR3 has 14 amino acids. Trimming pared 4 bases from V and 0 bases from J, leaving 7 bases between. The record originates from a study of blood T cell repertoires in COVID-19. Study as a whole: Sample material is recorded as cDNA or gDNA derived from T cells, B-cell-depleted T cells, or PBMCs.

In the authors' workflow: It was from reference gene primer amplification that nucleated cell counts were estimated. Measured with immunoSEQ multiplex PCR; TCRdb has only the in-frame clones, and not every one. The V and J calls and clone size are taken from that table; D and trimming were inferred from the DNA. The repertoire consists of approximately 280,000 clones, with about nine tenths occurring once and the leading ten covering around 12%. This chain joins TRBV6-4 and TRBJ1-5; D ambiguous. This receptor was taken from a woman in her fifties or sixties with acute or convalescent COVID-19. Sequenced sample: peripheral blood. Here the CDR3 reads CASSVPGSNQPQHF. CDR3 bases: TGTGCCAGCAGTGTTCCAGGTAGCAATCAGCCCCAGCATTTT.